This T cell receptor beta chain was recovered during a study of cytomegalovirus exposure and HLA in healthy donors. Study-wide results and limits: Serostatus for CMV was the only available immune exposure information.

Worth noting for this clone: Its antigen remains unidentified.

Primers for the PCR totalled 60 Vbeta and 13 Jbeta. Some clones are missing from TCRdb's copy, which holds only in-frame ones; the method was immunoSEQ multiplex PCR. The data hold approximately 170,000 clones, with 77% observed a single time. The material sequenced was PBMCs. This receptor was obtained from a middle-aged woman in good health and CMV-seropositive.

CDR3 sequence (DNA): TGTGCCAGCAGCGTAGGGCCTAGCGGACCTGAGCAGTTCTTC. Amino acid sequence: CASSVGPSGPEQFF. This chain connects TRBV9 to TRBJ2-1; 7 bases line up with TRBD2. This CDR3 has 14 residues. Trimming at V came to 0 bases and at J to 9 bases, leaving 6 bases not matched to a gene. Germline V gives CDR1 SGDLS, CDR2 YYNGEE. Looking up the rest from reference TRBV9 and TRBJ2-1 gives the full variable domain: DSGVTQTPKHLITATGQRVTLRCSPRSGDLSVYWYQQSLDQGLQFLIQYYNGEERAKGNILERFSAQQFPDLHSELNLSSLELGDSALYFCASSVGPSGPEQFFGPGTRLTVL.